This TCR beta chain was observed in a study of T cells in Graves' hyperthyroidism and ophthalmopathy. It was uncontrolled infection, other autoimmune disease, pregnancy or lactation that excluded patients. The CDR3 regions of TCR beta were amplified from RNA transcripts. HTBI primers were employed in a first-round RT-PCR of the TCR CDR3. Using its own MiXCR run on the multiplex PCR reads, TCRdb lists one record per CDR3 protein. The table includes hundreds of thousands of distinct CDR3 sequences, more than 30% detected once. This CDR3 has 15 residues. The germline V and J ends were trimmed by 0 bases and 1 base, with 9 bases remaining between them. Germline V gene lookup returns CDR1 SGHDN and CDR2 FVKESK.

Specimen: blood. The rearrangement uses TRBV14 and TRBJ1-1; unclear D gene. The sequence was collected from a man between 18 and 29 years old with Graves' hyperthyroidism. The CDR3 region is CASSQEMIQNTEAFF. The CDR3 DNA follows: TGTGCCAGCAGCCAAGAGATGATACAGAACACTGAAGCTTTCTTT.